This TCR beta chain is from a study of blood T cells in healthy people across ages. General observations from the study: Roughly linearly, TCR beta diversity per million T cells fell as age increased.

This clonotype was observed a few times. Its antigen remains unknown. PCR was performed a second time for roughly 6 to 12 cycles using a sample-barcoded 5' primer and a J-beta primer mix. TCRdb reanalysed the 5' RACE reads using MiXCR and keeps one entry per CDR3 protein. The sample carries some 1.5 million distinct CDR3 sequences, approximately 42% recorded once. This clonotype was obtained from a woman aged 18-35 years in good health. Sequencing input: blood.

CDR3 bases: TGTGCCAGCAGCTTGGTAACAGGAACTGGGGCCAACGTCCTGACTTTC. Translation gives CASSLVTGTGANVLTF. The chain is built from TRBV5-5 and TRBJ2-6; the D gene is possibly TRBD1 (5 bases). The V gene's germline CDR1 is SGHKS and CDR2 YYEKEE (reference sequence). The CDR3 consists of 16 residues. V lost 0 bases and J lost 2, with 9 bases in between.